This T cell receptor (beta chain) was captured by sequencing in a study of blood T cell repertoires in COVID-19. Study at large: Nucleic acid was either cDNA or gDNA, and it came from T cells, B-cell-depleted T cells, or PBMCs.

Sequencing used immunoSEQ multiplex PCR; TCRdb keeps in-frame clones, though not all of them. The sample has 80,000 or so clones, 80% seen once. V lost 7 bases and J 0 bases, leaving 10 bases between the germline ends. The germline V gene has CDR1 SEHNR and CDR2 FQNEAQ (reference sequence). The CDR3 has 14 amino acids. The chain carries TRBV7-9 and TRBJ1-3; the D gene is possibly TRBD1 (5 bases). The sequenced material came from peripheral blood. The TCR was taken from a woman aged 70 to 79 with acute or convalescent COVID-19. CDR3 in DNA: TGTGCCAGCACTCCCGGGGGCTCTGGAAACACCATATATTTT. Amino acid sequence: CASTPGGSGNTIYF.